A selection of T cell receptor beta chains follows, all from one sample in a study of cytomegalovirus exposure and HLA in healthy donors. Assay used: immunoSEQ multiplex PCR; TCRdb lists only in-frame clones, some missing. Among about 150,000 clones listed, about 80% were seen once. Input material: PBMCs. The receptors derive from a man aged 25 to 40 in good health and CMV-seropositive. Both conserved end residues are part of each CDR3. The D gene is left open where the match is weak. Clone size is not always given. Where it is, it says once, few, many or a class for expanded clones.

-,TRBJ1-3,TRBV7-2,once,TGTGCCAGCAGCAACTCAGGGGATTCCTCTGGAAACACCATATATTTT,CASSNSGDSSGNTIYF
TRBD2,TRBJ2-7,TRBV19,-,TGTGCCAGTAGTATCCGGGGGGGAGCCTACGAGCAGTACTTC,CASSIRGGAYEQYF
-,TRBJ1-1,TRBV28,few,TGTGCCAGCAGTTTATCCCTTTACCGTCAGGTGAACACTGAAGCTTTCTTT,CASSLSLYRQVNTEAFF
-,TRBJ2-2,TRBV7-9,-,TGTGCCAGCAGCCACCCACAGTACACCGGGGAGCTGTTTTTT,CASSHPQYTGELFF
-,TRBJ2-7,TRBV4-1,-,TGCGCCAGCAGCCAGGCCGACAGGGAGGTGCGCCAACAGTACTTC,CASSQADREVRQQYF
TRBD1,TRBJ2-1,TRBV5-4,-,TGTGCCAGCAGCCCACCGGGACAGGGCCCCTACAATGAGCAGTTCTTC,CASSPPGQGPYNEQFF
TRBD2,TRBJ2-7,TRBV7-2,-,TGTGCCAGCAGCCTATGGACTAGCGGGGGGTACGAGCAGTACTTC,CASSLWTSGGYEQYF
-,TRBJ2-3,TRBV28,-,TGTGCCAGTGGACACGCCGGAGATACGCAGTATTTT,CASGHAGDTQYF
-,TRBJ1-4,TRBV13,-,TGTGCCAGCAGCGCTCGGTGGGGGGGCGGGGATGAAAAACTGTTTTTT,CASSARWGGGDEKLFF
-,TRBJ1-2,TRBV19,few,TGTGCCAGTAGTATAGTCCCAGGGACTAACTATGGCTACACCTTC,CASSIVPGTNYGYTF
TRBD2,TRBJ2-1,TRBV9,few,TGTGCCAGCAGCCCACTAGGGACTAGCGTCAACAATGAGCAGTTCTTC,CASSPLGTSVNNEQFF
-,TRBJ1-2,TRBV12-5,-,TGTGCTAGTGGCCTAGGACAGAACTATGGCTACACCTTC,CASGLGQNYGYTF
-,TRBJ2-5,TRBV15,once,TGTGCCACCAGCAGAGGAGGTAGCGCGATACAAGAGACCCAGTACTTC,CATSRGGSAIQETQYF
-,TRBJ2-3,TRBV7-9,once,TGTGCCAGCAGCTTAAGTCAGGACACAGATACGCAGTATTTT,CASSLSQDTDTQYF
-,TRBJ1-1,TRBV5-1,-,TGCGCCAGCAGGCTAGCCTTAAACACTGAAGCTTTCTTT,CASRLALNTEAFF
-,TRBJ1-1,TRBV6-5,few,TGTGCCAGCCTGTACGCAGGGGTAAACACTGAAGCTTTCTTT,CASLYAGVNTEAFF
TRBD2,TRBJ2-1,TRBV11-2,-,TGTGCCAGCAGCGTTAGCGGGAGCTCCTACAATGAGCAGTTCTTC,CASSVSGSSYNEQFF
TRBD2,TRBJ2-1,TRBV19,-,TGTGCCAGTAGTTCTAGGACTAGCGGGACCTCCTACAATGAGCAGTTCTTC,CASSSRTSGTSYNEQFF
-,TRBJ2-1,TRBV12-5,-,TGTGCTAGTGGGCACCGGGACTCTTACAATGAGCAGTTCTTC,CASGHRDSYNEQFF
-,TRBJ2-3,TRBV20-1,-,TGCAGTGCTAGATCCAGGAATACGCAGTATTTT,CSARSRNTQYF
-,TRBJ1-2,TRBV15,-,TGTGCCACCAGCAGAGAGAGTACAGGGTGGGATGGCTACACCTTC,CATSRESTGWDGYTF
-,TRBJ1-4,TRBV5-5,once,TGTGCCAGCAGCTTGGGATCAGGGGCTGAAAAACTGTTTTTT,CASSLGSGAEKLFF
TRBD1,TRBJ2-3,TRBV11-2,-,TGTGCCAGCAGCCGGTGGACAGGGGGCACAGATACGCAGTATTTT,CASSRWTGGTDTQYF
TRBD1,TRBJ2-3,TRBV5-4,-,TGTGCCAGCAGCTTGGGACAGGGGGAAGATACGCAGTATTTT,CASSLGQGEDTQYF
-,TRBJ2-5,TRBV19,-,TGTGCCAGTAGTTCCAGCGGAGAGGTAAAGACCCAGTACTTC,CASSSSGEVKTQYF
-,TRBJ2-3,TRBV5-4,few,TGTGCCAGCAGCCCCAGTTGGGGGGTCACAGATACGCAGTATTTT,CASSPSWGVTDTQYF
TRBD2,TRBJ2-1,TRBV6-6,once,TGTGCCAGCAGGGAACTAGCGGGAGCATCGAATGAGCAGTTCTTC,CASRELAGASNEQFF
TRBD1,TRBJ2-7,TRBV5-6,few,TGTGCCAGCAGCAATCCCGGGACAGGGGAAAAGAGGACCTACGAGCAGTACTTC,CASSNPGTGEKRTYEQYF
-,TRBJ2-1,TRBV7-2,-,TGTGCCAGCAGCTTACGGGATCCCCCATCCGATATGATGCGGTTCTTC,CASSLRDPPSDMMRFF
TRBD1,TRBJ1-2,TRBV4-2,once,TGTGCCAGCAGCCAAGACGTCGGACAGGGGGCAACTAACTATGGCTACACCTTC,CASSQDVGQGATNYGYTF
TRBD2,TRBJ2-5,TRBV19,few,TGTGCCAGTAGTTGGACTAGCGGGCTACAAGAGACCCAGTACTTC,CASSWTSGLQETQYF
-,TRBJ2-1,TRBV5-4,-,TGTGCCAGCAGCCAGGACAGCAACAATGAGCAGTTCTTC,CASSQDSNNEQFF
-,TRBJ2-1,TRBV2,-,TGTGCCCTCCCTGGGGCATACAATGAGCAGTTCTTC,CALPGAYNEQFF
-,TRBJ2-1,TRBV10-3,-,TGTGCCATCAGGGCTGGAGGGAGCGGGTACCGCTCCTACAATGAGCAGTTCTTC,CAIRAGGSGYRSYNEQFF
-,TRBJ2-2,TRBV29-1,-,TGCAGCATTGCTCGGACCGGGGAGCTGTTTTTT,CSIARTGELFF
-,TRBJ2-1,TRBV10-3,-,TGTGCCATCAGTGAAGATGGTAGCAGCAATGAGCAGTTCTTC,CAISEDGSSNEQFF
TRBD2,TRBJ2-1,TRBV19,-,TGTGCCAGTAGTATAACTCTAGCGGGAGACGAGCAGTTCTTC,CASSITLAGDEQFF
TRBD2,TRBJ2-2,TRBV7-8,-,TGTGCCAGCAGCCTACTAGCGGGAGTTTACACCGGGGAGCTGTTTTTT,CASSLLAGVYTGELFF
TRBD1,TRBJ1-3,TRBV28,-,TGTGCCAGCAGGGCAGGGGGCTTCTCTGGAAACACCATATATTTT,CASRAGGFSGNTIYF
TRBD1,TRBJ1-2,TRBV19,-,TGTGCCAGTAGGACCCACGGGACAGCCTCTAACTATGGCTACACCTTC,CASRTHGTASNYGYTF